The rows below give T cell receptor beta chains drawn from one sample of a study of T cell repertoires in cytomegalovirus infection. These receptors are not linked to any known antigen. TCRdb passed the reads through MiXCR, listing each CDR3 protein once. The table lists some 480,000 distinct CDR3 sequences, roughly a third of them singletons, with about a sixth in the top ten. The sample was cultured PBMCs, taken from culture after CMV antigen stimulation. The receptors were sampled from a human donor in good health (CMV status not recorded). Some clones in this sample may be carry-over from other donors' samples. Each CDR3 is given with its conserved first and last residue. A D gene is named only where the DNA matches it firmly. Rows give clone size only sometimes, using once, few, many, or a class for an expanded clone.

size | D | J | V | length | CDR3 | DNA
few | NA | TRBJ2-1 | TRBV5-4 | 16 | CASSPLALSSYNEQFF | TGTGCCAGCAGCCCTCTAGCGCTGAGCTCCTACAATGAGCAGTTCTTC
NA | NA | TRBJ1-1 | TRBV10-3 | 15 | CAISESKGPNTEAFF | TGTGCCATCAGTGAGTCTAAAGGCCCGAACACTGAAGCTTTCTTT
NA | NA | TRBJ1-1 | TRBV2 | 15 | CASNLAGGMGTEAFF | TGTGCCAGCAATCTGGCGGGGGGCATGGGCACTGAAGCTTTCTTT
NA | TRBD2 | TRBJ2-3 | TRBV11-3 | 16 | CASSPSLAGLTDTQYF | TGTGCCAGCAGCCCCAGTCTAGCGGGACTAACAGATACGCAGTATTTT
few | TRBD1 | TRBJ1-2 | TRBV20-1 | 17 | CSARDRGVMGQGYGYTF | TGCAGTGCTAGAGATAGGGGAGTGATGGGACAGGGCTATGGCTACACCTTC
many | NA | TRBJ2-5 | TRBV7-2 | 15 | CASSNGYFEGETQYF | TGTGCCAGCAGCAATGGCTACTTTGAGGGGGAGACCCAGTACTTC
NA | TRBD2 | TRBJ2-3 | TRBV27 | 16 | CASSSHSGRARDTQYF | TGTGCCAGCAGTTCTCATAGCGGGAGGGCCCGAGATACGCAGTATTTT
NA | TRBD2 | TRBJ2-3 | TRBV7-2 | 15 | CASSSLAGARDTQYF | TGTGCCAGCAGCAGTCTGGCGGGAGCTCGGGATACGCAGTATTTT
few | TRBD2 | TRBJ2-3 | TRBV6-2/TRBV6-3 | 18 | CASNGLAGSPPYTDTQYF | TGTGCCAGCAACGGACTAGCGGGAAGTCCTCCATACACAGATACGCAGTATTTT
NA | TRBD1 | TRBJ1-3 | TRBV30 | 14 | CAWSRTGSGNTIYF | TGTGCCTGGAGTCGGACAGGGTCTGGAAACACCATATATTTT